This record looks at one T cell receptor beta chain sequence and its context. This sample was included in a study of cytomegalovirus exposure and HLA in healthy donors. The germline V gene has CDR1 LNHDA and CDR2 SQIVND (reference sequence). V was pared by 1 base and J by 5 bases, with 3 bases of the junction left unmatched. CDR3 size: 14 residues. The PCR had 60 Vbeta and 13 Jbeta primers. Clones were read by immunoSEQ multiplex PCR, and TCRdb kept only the in-frame ones, dropping some. The sample comprises 80,000 to 90,000 clones, roughly 80% of which are singletons, and 2.5% to 3% rests with the top ten.

The chain uses TRBV19 and TRBJ2-7, with 9 nucleotides matching TRBD1. Sequencing input: PBMCs. The source of this sequence is a man aged 25 to 45 in good health and CMV-seronegative. CDR3 loop: CASSIAGQGDEQYF. Here the CDR3 DNA reads TGTGCCAGTAGTATAGCGGGACAGGGAGACGAGCAGTACTTC.